This is a list of T cell receptor beta chains from one sample in a study of CXCR3 chemokines and chemotherapy response in bladder cancer. TCRdb reprocessed the PCR reads via MiXCR and lists one record per CDR3 protein. The table has approximately 13,000 distinct CDR3 sequences, over 10% seen once. This specimen was acquired from a patient whose treatment included neoadjuvant chemotherapy. The receptor set was obtained from a human donor with bladder cancer that did not respond to neoadjuvant chemotherapy. The CDR3 runs from the conserved cysteine through the conserved F or W. The order of the fields is D gene, V gene, clone size, J gene, CDR3 protein, CDR3 DNA. D genes are given only for firm matches. Some rows have no size entry. The others give once, few or many, or a class for an expanded clone.

d_gene: TRBD1
v_gene: TRBV11-1
abundance: .
j_gene: TRBJ2-3
CDR3aa: CASGEGTDHLSDTQYF
CDR3nt: TGTGCCAGCGGAGAGGGGACAGACCACCTTTCAGATACGCAGTATTTT

d_gene: .
v_gene: TRBV6-5
abundance: medium-sized
j_gene: TRBJ2-3
CDR3aa: CASSSSGADTQYF
CDR3nt: TGTGCCAGCAGCTCCTCCGGGGCGGATACGCAGTATTTT

d_gene: .
v_gene: TRBV19
abundance: medium-sized
j_gene: TRBJ2-1
CDR3aa: CASSMGQGTSYNEQFF
CDR3nt: TGTGCCAGTAGTATGGGCCAGGGGACCTCCTACAATGAGCAGTTCTTC

d_gene: .
v_gene: TRBV19
abundance: many
j_gene: TRBJ1-2
CDR3aa: CASRGLNYGYTF
CDR3nt: TGTGCCAGCCGGGGTTTAAACTATGGCTACACCTTC

d_gene: .
v_gene: TRBV7-3
abundance: .
j_gene: TRBJ2-3
CDR3aa: CASSKVGGSGTDTQYF
CDR3nt: TGTGCCAGCAGTAAAGTGGGGGGTAGTGGCACAGATACGCAGTATTTT

d_gene: .
v_gene: TRBV18
abundance: medium-sized
j_gene: TRBJ2-3
CDR3aa: CASSPGYVTDTQYF
CDR3nt: TGTGCCAGCTCACCAGGATATGTCACAGATACGCAGTATTTT

d_gene: TRBD2
v_gene: TRBV18
abundance: many
j_gene: TRBJ2-7
CDR3aa: CASSPSGGNHEQYF
CDR3nt: TGTGCCAGCTCACCAAGCGGGGGGAATCACGAGCAGTACTTC

d_gene: TRBD1
v_gene: TRBV28
abundance: few
j_gene: TRBJ2-7
CDR3aa: CASSSYGQGMDEQYF
CDR3nt: TGTGCCAGCAGTTCGTACGGACAGGGGATGGACGAGCAGTACTTC

d_gene: .
v_gene: TRBV7-9
abundance: few
j_gene: TRBJ2-7
CDR3aa: CASSLSGLAYEQYF
CDR3nt: TGTGCCAGCAGCTTAAGCGGGTTAGCCTACGAGCAGTACTTC

d_gene: .
v_gene: TRBV18
abundance: many
j_gene: TRBJ2-3
CDR3aa: CASSPQGGTDTQYF
CDR3nt: TGTGCCAGCTCACCACAGGGTGGCACAGATACGCAGTATTTT

d_gene: TRBD2
v_gene: TRBV20-1
abundance: .
j_gene: TRBJ2-3
CDR3aa: CSARDLSGGEWGTQYF
CDR3nt: TGCAGTGCTAGAGATCTAAGCGGGGGGGAGTGGGGTACGCAGTATTTT

d_gene: TRBD1
v_gene: TRBV6-1
abundance: many
j_gene: TRBJ2-7
CDR3aa: CASSFSPDRGYEQYF
CDR3nt: TGTGCCAGCAGCTTCTCCCCGGACAGGGGCTACGAGCAGTACTTC

d_gene: TRBD1
v_gene: TRBV6-1
abundance: many
j_gene: TRBJ2-2
CDR3aa: CASMTRDRGWTGELFF
CDR3nt: TGTGCCAGCATGACCCGGGACAGGGGATGGACCGGGGAGCTGTTTTTT

d_gene: .
v_gene: TRBV12-3/TRBV12-4
abundance: .
j_gene: TRBJ2-2
CDR3aa: CASSFSAGELFF
CDR3nt: TGTGCCAGCAGTTTCTCGGCCGGGGAGCTGTTTTTT

d_gene: .
v_gene: TRBV19
abundance: many
j_gene: TRBJ2-1
CDR3aa: CASSNPLGIYNEQFF
CDR3nt: TGTGCCAGTAGTAACCCTCTAGGAATCTACAATGAGCAGTTCTTC

d_gene: TRBD1
v_gene: TRBV7-2
abundance: medium-sized
j_gene: TRBJ1-6
CDR3aa: CASSTGQNNSPLHF
CDR3nt: TGTGCCAGCAGCACGGGACAGAATAATTCACCCCTCCACTTT

d_gene: TRBD1
v_gene: TRBV6-1
abundance: many
j_gene: TRBJ2-7
CDR3aa: CASSRGQGDSYEQYF
CDR3nt: TGTGCCAGCAGTAGGGGACAGGGGGATTCCTACGAGCAGTACTTC

d_gene: TRBD2
v_gene: TRBV7-9
abundance: few
j_gene: TRBJ2-2
CDR3aa: CASSSAGAFIGELFF
CDR3nt: TGTGCCAGCAGCTCGGCGGGAGCGTTTATCGGGGAGCTGTTTTTT

d_gene: TRBD1
v_gene: TRBV12-3/TRBV12-4
abundance: few
j_gene: TRBJ1-1
CDR3aa: CASTHRTGDTEAFF
CDR3nt: TGTGCCAGCACTCACCGTACAGGGGACACTGAAGCTTTCTTT

d_gene: TRBD2
v_gene: TRBV27
abundance: .
j_gene: TRBJ2-1
CDR3aa: CASSLSGGWGGGAFEQFF
CDR3nt: TGTGCCAGCAGTTTATCGGGGGGATGGGGCGGGGGGGCCTTTGAGCAGTTCTTC

d_gene: .
v_gene: TRBV28
abundance: .
j_gene: TRBJ1-2
CDR3aa: CASSLSGRGMDGYTF
CDR3nt: TGTGCCAGCAGTTTATCCGGCAGGGGTATGGATGGCTACACCTTC

d_gene: .
v_gene: TRBV7-2
abundance: many
j_gene: TRBJ2-3
CDR3aa: CASSLDRATDTQYF
CDR3nt: TGTGCCAGCAGCTTAGATAGAGCCACAGATACGCAGTATTTT

d_gene: TRBD2
v_gene: TRBV6-2/TRBV6-3
abundance: .
j_gene: TRBJ2-5
CDR3aa: CASSPPGLAGVGETQYF
CDR3nt: TGTGCCAGCAGTCCCCCCGGACTAGCGGGAGTGGGGGAGACCCAGTACTTC

d_gene: .
v_gene: TRBV6-1
abundance: many
j_gene: TRBJ2-7
CDR3aa: CASSEGPSPSSYEQYF
CDR3nt: TGTGCCAGCAGTGAAGGCCCTAGCCCTTCCTCCTACGAGCAGTACTTC

d_gene: TRBD2
v_gene: TRBV19
abundance: many
j_gene: TRBJ2-2
CDR3aa: CASSIAPGGVGELFF
CDR3nt: TGTGCCAGTAGTATAGCCCCCGGGGGGGTCGGGGAGCTGTTTTTT

d_gene: .
v_gene: TRBV18
abundance: many
j_gene: TRBJ2-5
CDR3aa: CASSPSLASQETQYF
CDR3nt: TGTGCCAGCTCACCATCATTAGCATCTCAAGAGACCCAGTACTTC

d_gene: .
v_gene: TRBV12-3/TRBV12-4
abundance: few
j_gene: TRBJ1-6
CDR3aa: CASSPTDQHTLHF
CDR3nt: TGTGCCAGCAGCCCGACGGACCAGCACACCCTCCACTTT

d_gene: TRBD1
v_gene: TRBV20-1
abundance: many
j_gene: TRBJ1-2
CDR3aa: CSARRTGSNYGYTF
CDR3nt: TGCAGTGCTAGACGGACAGGGTCAAACTATGGCTACACCTTC

d_gene: .
v_gene: TRBV6-2/TRBV6-3
abundance: many
j_gene: TRBJ2-7
CDR3aa: CASSYYYSYEQYF
CDR3nt: TGTGCCAGCAGTTACTACTACTCCTACGAGCAGTACTTC

d_gene: TRBD1
v_gene: TRBV6-5
abundance: many
j_gene: TRBJ1-1
CDR3aa: CASSRSWPGGGNTEAFF
CDR3nt: TGTGCCAGCAGTAGGTCCTGGCCAGGGGGAGGGAACACTGAAGCTTTCTTT

d_gene: TRBD2
v_gene: TRBV6-5
abundance: .
j_gene: TRBJ2-3
CDR3aa: CASRAAGGSYTQYF
CDR3nt: TGTGCCAGCAGGGCCGCGGGGGGATCGTATACGCAGTATTTT

d_gene: .
v_gene: TRBV7-9
abundance: many
j_gene: TRBJ2-1
CDR3aa: CASSVLQVREQFF
CDR3nt: TGTGCCAGCAGCGTCTTACAGGTTAGAGAGCAGTTCTTC

d_gene: .
v_gene: TRBV7-9
abundance: many
j_gene: TRBJ1-6
CDR3aa: CAASGVNSPLHF
CDR3nt: TGTGCCGCGAGCGGGGTTAATTCACCCCTCCACTTT

d_gene: TRBD2
v_gene: TRBV20-1
abundance: many
j_gene: TRBJ2-3
CDR3aa: CSAPPASGSNTQYF
CDR3nt: TGCAGTGCCCCCCCCGCTAGCGGGAGTAATACGCAGTATTTT

d_gene: .
v_gene: TRBV24-1
abundance: .
j_gene: TRBJ1-5
CDR3aa: CATSDLQLYPGYNQPQHF
CDR3nt: TGTGCCACCAGTGATTTGCAATTATATCCAGGGTACAATCAGCCCCAGCATTTT

d_gene: .
v_gene: TRBV27
abundance: many
j_gene: TRBJ1-2
CDR3aa: CASSLLDNYGYTF
CDR3nt: TGTGCCAGCAGTTTGTTAGACAACTATGGCTACACCTTC

d_gene: .
v_gene: TRBV20-1
abundance: .
j_gene: TRBJ2-2
CDR3aa: CSALTSPGELFF
CDR3nt: TGCAGTGCCCTGACTAGTCCCGGGGAGCTGTTTTTT

d_gene: .
v_gene: TRBV27
abundance: few
j_gene: TRBJ2-5
CDR3aa: CASSPYRTGQETQYF
CDR3nt: TGTGCCAGCAGTCCCTACCGGACGGGCCAAGAGACCCAGTACTTC

d_gene: .
v_gene: TRBV6-6
abundance: medium-sized
j_gene: TRBJ2-1
CDR3aa: CASLVEGLGEQFF
CDR3nt: TGTGCCAGCCTCGTGGAGGGTCTGGGTGAGCAGTTCTTC

d_gene: TRBD1
v_gene: TRBV7-2
abundance: few
j_gene: TRBJ2-7
CDR3aa: CASSSRGTGIYEQYF
CDR3nt: TGTGCCAGCAGCTCGCGAGGGACAGGGATCTACGAGCAGTACTTC

d_gene: TRBD1
v_gene: TRBV7-2
abundance: many
j_gene: TRBJ1-2
CDR3aa: CASSFGEGGESPF
CDR3nt: TGTGCCAGCAGCTTCGGAGAAGGGGGCGAATCACCCTTC

d_gene: .
v_gene: TRBV7-9
abundance: many
j_gene: TRBJ1-1
CDR3aa: CASRSEVFGAGTEAFF
CDR3nt: TGTGCCAGCAGGTCCGAGGTTTTCGGCGCAGGCACTGAAGCTTTCTTT

d_gene: .
v_gene: TRBV6-5
abundance: medium-sized
j_gene: TRBJ1-1
CDR3aa: CASSRRLGSTEAFF
CDR3nt: TGTGCCAGCAGTCGTCGATTGGGGAGCACTGAAGCTTTCTTT

d_gene: .
v_gene: TRBV19
abundance: medium-sized
j_gene: TRBJ1-1
CDR3aa: CASSGSTGNTEAFF
CDR3nt: TGTGCCAGTAGTGGCTCGACAGGGAACACTGAAGCTTTCTTT

d_gene: .
v_gene: TRBV10-3
abundance: many
j_gene: TRBJ1-3
CDR3aa: CASTPSRSTIYF
CDR3nt: TGTGCCTCCACCCCATCTAGGAGCACCATATATTTT

d_gene: .
v_gene: TRBV6-2/TRBV6-3
abundance: .
j_gene: TRBJ2-5
CDR3aa: CASSPRETQYF
CDR3nt: TGTGCCAGCAGCCCCAGAGAGACCCAGTACTTC

d_gene: .
v_gene: TRBV5-6
abundance: many
j_gene: TRBJ2-3
CDR3aa: CASSWGALTDTQYF
CDR3nt: TGTGCCAGCAGCTGGGGGGCGCTCACAGATACGCAGTATTTT

d_gene: .
v_gene: TRBV12-3/TRBV12-4
abundance: .
j_gene: TRBJ1-5
CDR3aa: CASSSLGASNQPQHF
CDR3nt: TGTGCCAGCAGCTCCCTAGGGGCCAGCAATCAGCCCCAGCATTTT

d_gene: TRBD1
v_gene: TRBV6-6
abundance: medium-sized
j_gene: TRBJ1-1
CDR3aa: CASSYLTGQEQEAFF
CDR3nt: TGTGCCAGCAGTTACCTAACAGGACAGGAGCAGGAAGCTTTCTTT

d_gene: .
v_gene: TRBV30
abundance: many
j_gene: TRBJ2-5
CDR3aa: CAWSVTGGRQETQYF
CDR3nt: TGTGCCTGGAGTGTAACAGGAGGTCGCCAAGAGACCCAGTACTTC

d_gene: .
v_gene: TRBV7-2
abundance: .
j_gene: TRBJ2-1
CDR3aa: CASIRQGGAWNDQFF
CDR3nt: TGTGCCAGCATCCGTCAGGGCGGGGCGTGGAATGATCAGTTCTTC